This is a list of T cell receptor beta chains from one sample in a study of patients and donors after allogeneic stem cell transplantation. Each CDR3 protein gets one entry after TCRdb re-called the RT-PCR reads with MiXCR. The repertoire holds 400,000 to 500,000 distinct CDR3 sequences, roughly 17% seen once, with less than 8% in the top ten. The sample consisted of blood, either unsorted or a sorted T cell fraction (not recorded which). Receptors were obtained from a human donor who was either an allogeneic HSCT recipient or a stem cell or donor lymphocyte infusion donor (not recorded which). It is not recorded whose cells these are; they may come from a transplant donor. Each CDR3 is given with its conserved first and last residue. D genes are given only for firm matches. Some rows mark clone size as missing; the rest say once, few, many or name a class of expanded clone.

>TRBJ2-3|TRBV6-2/TRBV6-3|TRBD2|few
CASSQSGGAWTDTQYF
TGTGCCAGCAGCCAGAGCGGGGGGGCTTGGACAGATACGCAGTATTTT
>TRBJ2-1|TRBV6-1|TRBD2|few
CASSELGAGAGPPYNEQFF
TGTGCCAGCAGTGAGTTGGGAGCGGGAGCGGGTCCCCCCTACAATGAGCAGTTCTTC
>TRBJ2-1|TRBV12-3/TRBV12-4|NA|NA
CASSSAGRKHNEQFF
TGTGCCAGCAGCTCCGCCGGCCGTAAGCACAATGAGCAGTTCTTC
>TRBJ1-6|TRBV15|NA|many
CATSRDRVGSPLHF
TGTGCCACCAGCAGAGACAGGGTTGGATCACCCCTCCACTTT
>TRBJ1-2|TRBV14|TRBD1|NA
CASSQNRGLNYGYTF
TGTGCCAGCAGCCAAAACAGGGGGCTTAACTATGGCTACACCTTC
>TRBJ1-2|TRBV24-1|NA|many
CATSDGTSGYTF
TGTGCCACCAGTGACGGGACCTCAGGCTACACCTTC
>TRBJ2-1|TRBV7-2|NA|NA
CASSLWGAEYNEQFF
TGTGCCAGCAGCTTATGGGGGGCCGAATACAATGAGCAGTTCTTC
>TRBJ1-1|TRBV20-1|NA|NA
CSATKGGMNTEAFF
TGCAGTGCTACCAAGGGGGGAATGAACACTGAAGCTTTCTTT
>TRBJ2-1|TRBV12-3/TRBV12-4|NA|many
CASRPEVGGKNEQFF
TGTGCCAGCAGACCCGAGGTTGGGGGTAAGAATGAGCAGTTCTTC
>TRBJ2-7|TRBV27|NA|few
CASSLSDRPYEQYF
TGTGCCAGCAGTTTATCGGACAGACCCTACGAGCAGTACTTC
>TRBJ2-2|TRBV10-3|TRBD1|many
CAISASRGLNTGELFF
TGTGCCATCAGTGCTTCCAGGGGGCTCAACACCGGGGAGCTGTTTTTT
>TRBJ1-2|TRBV9|NA|few
CASRTGPYGYTF
TGTGCCAGCCGAACGGGACCCTATGGCTACACCTTC
>TRBJ2-5|TRBV3-1|NA|few
CASSQTPHRETQYF
TGTGCCAGCAGCCAGACACCCCACCGAGAGACCCAGTACTTC
>TRBJ1-2|TRBV3-1|NA|NA
CASTPPGRTNYGYTF
TGTGCCAGCACCCCTCCGGGACGGACTAACTATGGCTACACCTTC
>TRBJ2-7|TRBV20-1|TRBD2|NA
CSASDGVGGIEYF
TGCAGTGCTAGCGACGGGGTGGGAGGGATTGAGTACTTC
>TRBJ2-3|TRBV5-1|NA|NA
CASSLFRGSTDTQYF
TGCGCCAGCAGCTTATTCCGGGGGAGCACAGATACGCAGTATTTT
>TRBJ1-1|TRBV19|TRBD1|few
CASSLRDSNTEAFF
TGTGCCAGTAGTCTCCGGGACAGCAACACTGAAGCTTTCTTT
>TRBJ2-7|TRBV19|NA|NA
CASSPTGWGYEQYF
TGTGCCAGTAGTCCCACTGGATGGGGTTACGAGCAGTACTTC
>TRBJ1-1|TRBV19|TRBD1|NA
CASSPWDRDHTEAFF
TGTGCCAGTAGTCCGTGGGACAGGGACCACACTGAAGCTTTCTTT
>TRBJ2-3|TRBV12-3/TRBV12-4|NA|many
CASSTDGSDTQYF
TGTGCCAGCAGTACCGATGGGTCGGATACGCAGTATTTT
>TRBJ1-5|TRBV7-9|TRBD1|NA
CASSPDRAQPQHF
TGTGCCAGCAGCCCGGACAGGGCTCAGCCCCAGCATTTT
>TRBJ2-3|TRBV6-4|NA|NA
CASSRDSDTQYF
TGTGCCAGCAGTCGGGACTCAGATACGCAGTATTTT
>TRBJ1-2|TRBV15|TRBD1|NA
CATTNTGDRGYTF
TGTGCCACGACGAATACAGGGGATCGGGGCTACACCTTC
>TRBJ1-4|TRBV6-1|NA|few
CASSDWQPNEKLFF
TGTGCCAGCAGTGATTGGCAGCCCAATGAAAAACTGTTTTTT
>TRBJ1-1|TRBV29-1|NA|few
CSVVRGIEAFF
TGCAGCGTTGTACGAGGGATTGAAGCTTTCTTT
>TRBJ2-3|TRBV6-2/TRBV6-3|NA|few
CASSYPRDITDTQYF
TGTGCCAGCAGTTACCCCCGGGACATCACAGATACGCAGTATTTT
>TRBJ1-2|TRBV27|NA|few
CASSLSFGRDGYTF
TGTGCCAGCAGTTTATCGTTTGGGAGGGATGGCTACACCTTC
>TRBJ1-4|TRBV6-5|NA|NA
CASRYTTKEGKLFF
TGTGCCAGCAGGTACACGACAAAGGAGGGGAAACTGTTTTTT
>TRBJ1-6|TRBV3-1|NA|NA
CASSRLGNSPLHF
TGTGCCAGCAGCCGGCTGGGGAATTCACCCCTCCACTTT
>TRBJ2-7|TRBV7-9|NA|few
CASSFDPLYEQYF
TGTGCCAGCAGCTTCGACCCCCTGTACGAGCAGTACTTC
>TRBJ2-7|TRBV6-5|NA|few
CASSYEAGTYEQYF
TGTGCCAGCAGTTACGAGGCAGGGACCTACGAGCAGTACTTC
>TRBJ2-7|TRBV7-9|NA|NA
CASSRDPPGQYF
TGTGCCAGCAGCCGGGACCCCCCTGGGCAGTACTTC
>TRBJ2-1|TRBV5-1|NA|NA
CASSLGRGTAEQFF
TGCGCCAGCAGCTTGGGGCGCGGGACTGCCGAGCAGTTCTTC
>TRBJ2-3|TRBV24-1|NA|many
CAIAGSTDTQYF
TGTGCCATCGCCGGGAGCACAGATACGCAGTATTTT
>TRBJ1-1|TRBV18|NA|NA
CASSPPGLRDTEAFF
TGTGCCAGCTCACCACCAGGCCTAAGAGACACTGAAGCTTTCTTT
>TRBJ2-5|TRBV25-1|NA|NA
CASSPLRGSQETQYF
TGTGCCAGCAGTCCCCTCCGGGGCAGCCAAGAGACCCAGTACTTC
>TRBJ2-2|TRBV9|NA|few
CASSPHTNTGELFF
TGTGCCAGCAGCCCTCACACGAACACCGGGGAGCTGTTTTTT
>TRBJ1-4|TRBV15|TRBD1|few
CATSGHRGLPNEKLFF
TGTGCCACCAGCGGTCACAGGGGTTTGCCTAATGAAAAACTGTTTTTT
>TRBJ2-7|TRBV18|TRBD2|NA
CASSKVAGSYEQYF
TGTGCCAGCTCAAAGGTAGCGGGGTCCTACGAGCAGTACTTC
>TRBJ2-5|TRBV2|NA|few
CASSDHGTAETQYF
TGTGCCAGCAGTGATCACGGGACGGCGGAGACCCAGTACTTC
>TRBJ2-1|TRBV12-3/TRBV12-4|TRBD2|NA
CASTPGLAEGNEQFF
TGTGCCAGCACCCCGGGACTAGCAGAGGGCAATGAGCAGTTCTTC
>TRBJ1-2|TRBV20-1|NA|few
CSASQGGSNYGYTF
TGCAGTGCTAGTCAAGGCGGGTCTAACTATGGCTACACCTTC
>TRBJ2-1|TRBV27|NA|once
CASRARYNEQFF
TGTGCCAGCAGAGCCAGGTACAATGAGCAGTTCTTC
>TRBJ2-1|TRBV12-5|TRBD1|NA
CASGGTGDEQFF
TGTGCTAGTGGGGGCACAGGGGATGAGCAGTTCTTC
>TRBJ1-1|TRBV4-2|NA|NA
CASSQEFQTMNTEAFF
TGTGCCAGCAGCCAAGAATTCCAGACGATGAACACTGAAGCTTTCTTT
>TRBJ2-2|TRBV19|NA|many
CASSMRLVPTGELFF
TGTGCCAGTAGTATGAGACTAGTGCCGACCGGGGAGCTGTTTTTT
>TRBJ1-6|TRBV19|TRBD1|NA
CASSIVPGQANSPLHF
TGTGCCAGTAGTATAGTCCCGGGACAGGCCAATTCACCCCTCCACTTT
>TRBJ2-7|TRBV28|NA|NA
CASSLSSLARYEQYF
TGTGCCAGCAGTTTATCAAGCCTAGCGAGGTACGAGCAGTACTTC
>TRBJ2-1|TRBV12-3/TRBV12-4|TRBD2|NA
CASSPILAPRYNEQFF
TGTGCCAGCAGTCCGATACTAGCGCCACGCTACAATGAGCAGTTCTTC
>TRBJ2-7|TRBV2|TRBD2|few
CASKPTSGTGKQYF
TGTGCCAGCAAACCGACTAGCGGGACAGGAAAGCAGTACTTC
>TRBJ2-7|TRBV7-2|TRBD2|few
CASSTTSGGAYEQYF
TGTGCCAGCAGCACCACTAGCGGGGGGGCCTACGAGCAGTACTTC
>TRBJ1-3|TRBV7-2|NA|many
CASSLAPAPGNTIYF
TGTGCCAGCAGCTTAGCCCCGGCTCCTGGAAACACCATATATTTT
>TRBJ2-1|TRBV5-1|TRBD2|NA
CASSLWGSGASSYNEQFF
TGCGCCAGCAGCTTGTGGGGGAGCGGGGCTAGCTCCTACAATGAGCAGTTCTTC
>TRBJ2-3|TRBV29-1|NA|NA
CSVEDRAGRGFSTDTQYF
TGCAGCGTTGAGGATCGGGCAGGGCGGGGATTTAGCACAGATACGCAGTATTTT
>TRBJ2-3|TRBV10-3|NA|few
CAISEGGDFTDTQYF
TGTGCCATCAGTGAGGGCGGGGATTTCACAGATACGCAGTATTTT
>TRBJ2-7|TRBV12-3/TRBV12-4|NA|few
CASSPQGPSEQYF
TGTGCCAGCAGTCCCCAGGGGCCCAGCGAGCAGTACTTC
>TRBJ1-1|TRBV5-8|NA|NA
CASSLVARTRMAFF
TGTGCCAGCAGCTTGGTGGCACGGACAAGGATGGCTTTCTTT
>TRBJ2-7|TRBV7-9|TRBD2|NA
CASSFFLAGGPGEQYF
TGTGCCAGCAGCTTCTTTCTAGCGGGAGGGCCGGGGGAGCAGTACTTC
>TRBJ1-1|TRBV7-9|NA|few
CASSHRTYREAFF
TGTGCCAGCAGTCACAGGACATACCGTGAAGCTTTCTTT
>TRBJ1-2|TRBV6-2/TRBV6-3|TRBD1|many
CASRNRQGNGYTF
TGTGCCAGCAGAAACCGACAGGGAAATGGCTACACCTTC